The source of this T cell receptor (beta chain) is a study of T cell responses to AZD1222 COVID-19 vaccine. Study details: Second-dose intervals of approximately 4 or approximately 12 weeks were pooled.

Some clones are missing from TCRdb's copy, which holds only in-frame ones; the method was immunoSEQ multiplex PCR. The data show about 120,000 clones, with approximately 85% seen just once and less than 10% held by the top ten. V lost 8 bases to trimming and J lost 5 bases, with 9 bases between them. The CDR3 totals 11 residues. Germline CDR1 and CDR2: SGHAT and FQDESV (reference sequence). This clonotype was obtained from an adult in good health. The rearrangement joins TRBV11-1 to TRBJ1-1, with TRBD1 as a possible D gene (5 bases). The specimen was peripheral blood, collected on day 0 of AZD1222 vaccination. The CDR3 region is CASRGATEAFF. In DNA form, the CDR3 reads TGTGCCAGCCGGGGCGCAACTGAAGCTTTCTTT.